A single sample is the source of the 25 T cell receptor beta chains below, sequenced in a study of untreated major depressive disorder. Study results and limitations: Depressed patients' CD4+ T cells carried increased TRBV05-01 (Vbeta 5.1) usage versus control CD4+ T cells.

The table came from immunoSEQ multiplex PCR; TCRdb's copy has only in-frame clones and leaves some out. The sample lists roughly 25,000 clones; about 89% were seen once. Their recognized antigens are unknown. The sequencing sample was made of CD4+ T cells from PBMCs. The receptor source for this set is a woman aged 30 to 39 with major depressive disorder.

As to this clone: One end of the junction varies from germline; a read error may be responsible. The rearrangement links TRBV7-9 to TRBJ2-7; 15 positions match TRBD2. The CDR3 covers 15 residues. From germline, CDR1 is SEHNR and CDR2 FQNEAQ (reference sequence). In nucleotides, the CDR3 is TGTGCCAGCAGCACCGCTGGACTAGCGGGGGGGACCGTTACTTTC. As protein: CASSTAGLAGGTVTF.

On this clone: This same CDR3 is encoded by further DNA sequences in the sample. The chain carries TRBV28 and TRBJ1-2; D unresolved. CDR1 and CDR2 (germline): MDHEN, SYDVKM. V was clipped by 3 bases and J by 4 bases, with 6 bases between them. The CDR3 extends over 12 amino acids. The CDR3 protein is CASSLRFYGYTF. In nucleotides, the CDR3 is TGTGCCAGCAGTTTGCGTTTCTATGGCTACACCTTC.

V gene TRBV5-1 combines with J gene TRBJ1-3; a weak D match, TRBD1 (5 bases). Trimming removed 6 bases from V and 2 bases from J, with 12 bases in between. The germline gives CDR1 SGHRS, CDR2 YFSETQ. The CDR3 runs 14 residues. Here the CDR3 reads CASTSGGTGNTIYF. The CDR3 nucleotides are TGCGCCAGCACCTCTGGGGGGACTGGAAACACCATATATTTT.

The V call is TRBV28, the J call TRBJ1-1; no definite D call. Per the germline V gene, CDR1 is MDHEN and CDR2 is SYDVKM. The length of the CDR3 is 16 residues. The V end lost 0 bases, the J end lost 1 base, and 12 bases lay between the germline ends. The CDR3 sequence is CASSLWPGYENTEAFF. The CDR3 DNA is TGTGCCAGCAGTTTATGGCCAGGTTATGAGAACACTGAAGCTTTCTTT.

The chain couples TRBV11-1 to TRBJ2-7, with TRBD1 matching over 10 bases. CDR3 length: 15 residues. Per the germline V gene, CDR1 is SGHAT and CDR2 is FQDESV (reference sequence). V lost 2 bases and J lost 7; bases outside the gene matches: 8. CDR3 loop: CASSLQGTGAREQYF. As DNA, the CDR3 is TGTGCCAGCAGCTTACAAGGGACAGGGGCGCGGGAGCAGTACTTC.

The chain carries TRBV5-4 and TRBJ1-2; no firm D call. The length of the CDR3 is 13 residues. Between the trimmed V and J ends, which lost 7 bases and 0 bases, there was a span of 10 bases. From germline, CDR1 is SGHNT and CDR2 YYREEE (reference sequence). The CDR3 spells CASRAVANYGYTF. DNA for the CDR3: TGTGCCAGCCGGGCCGTGGCTAACTATGGCTACACCTTC.

The chain recombines TRBV19 with TRBJ2-1; the match to TRBD2 covers 12 bases. V dropped 3 bases and J dropped 7; count of bases not matched to a gene: 10. CDR1 and CDR2 from the germline V gene are LNHDA and SQIVND (reference sequence). There are 17 residues in the CDR3. For the CDR3, the DNA is TGTGCCAGTAGTATCCTGACTAGCGGGGGCCCAGGGAATGAGCAGTTCTTC. As protein: CASSILTSGGPGNEQFF.

The chain recombines TRBV27 with TRBJ2-1; the D is unclear. Trimming shortened V by 2 bases and J by 6 bases, and 8 bases separated the two germline ends. CDR3 length: 13 amino acids. Germline V lookup: CDR1 MNHEY, CDR2 SMNVEV (reference sequence). CDR3 loop: CASSLVSGNEQFF. Written as DNA, the CDR3 is TGTGCCAGCAGTTTAGTCTCGGGCAATGAGCAGTTCTTC.

The chain links TRBV7-2 to TRBJ2-4; unclear D gene. Looked up from germline, CDR1 is SGHTA and CDR2 is FQGNSA. V was clipped by 5 bases and J by 5 bases, with 10 bases between them. The CDR3 runs 13 residues. The CDR3 region is CASSLGFQNIQYF. The CDR3 DNA sequence: TGTGCCAGCAGCCTGGGGTTCCAAAACATTCAGTACTTC.

The V call is TRBV5-1, the J call TRBJ2-5; D may correspond to TRBD1 or TRBD2 (5 bases each). There are 14 residues in the CDR3. Between the trimmed V and J ends, which lost 3 bases and 2 bases, there was a span of 11 bases. Germline assignment: CDR1 SGHRS and CDR2 YFSETQ. As DNA, the CDR3 is TGCGCCAGCAGCTCGGGACCGACACAAGAGACCCAGTACTTC. Translation gives CASSSGPTQETQYF.

This chain joins TRBV18 and TRBJ1-2; D is uncertain. The germline V gene encodes CDR1 KGHSH and CDR2 LQKENI. This CDR3 has 13 residues. V was clipped by 2 bases and J by 2 bases, with 6 bases between them. CDR3 in DNA: TGTGCCAGCTCACCAACTGAGAACTATGGCTACACCTTC. Protein sequence: CASSPTENYGYTF.

The chain links TRBV9 to TRBJ1-4; D gene uncertain. V was shortened by 4 bases and J by 4 bases, with 14 bases between the two germline ends. CDR3 size: 15 residues. Germline V CDR1 and CDR2: SGDLS, YYNGEE. The CDR3 bases are TGTGCCAGCAGCCCCAGCGGCCGTGGTAATGAAAAACTGTTTTTT. Translation gives CASSPSGRGNEKLFF.

The V gene is TRBV6-6, the J gene TRBJ1-2; no reliable D call. Germline lookup yields CDR1 MNHNY and CDR2 SVGAGI (reference sequence). The CDR3 covers 14 residues. V was clipped by 6 bases and J by 3 bases, with 14 bases between them. The DNA of the CDR3 is TGTGCCAGCAGCCTTCGAGTCGATGACTATGGCTACACCTTC. Translated, it gives CASSLRVDDYGYTF.

The chain couples TRBV7-9 to TRBJ2-2; 7 nucleotides match TRBD2. J lost 1 base, V lost 5 bases, and 13 bases had no gene match. The CDR3 covers 18 residues. The germline CDR1 and CDR2 sequences are SEHNR and FQNEAQ (reference sequence). CDR3 sequence: CASSQYTWSGMNTGELFF. The CDR3, as DNA: TGTGCCAGCAGCCAGTATACCTGGAGCGGGATGAACACCGGGGAGCTGTTTTTT.

This clone was seen a single time. V gene TRBV5-6 combines with J gene TRBJ2-1; 8 bases map to TRBD2. Per the germline V gene, CDR1 is SGHDT and CDR2 is YYEEEE. The CDR3 sequence is 18 residues long. The V gene end was trimmed by 0 bases and the J gene end by 0 bases; junction bases not matched to a gene: 8. CDR3 nucleotide sequence: TGTGCCAGCAGCTTGGGACTAGCGCTTAAATTCTCCTACAATGAGCAGTTCTTC. Its translation is CASSLGLALKFSYNEQFF. Full variable domain (remainder filled in from reference TRBV5-6 and TRBJ2-1): DAGVTQSPTHLIKTRGQQVTLRCSPKSGHDTVSWYQQALGQGPQFIFQYYEEEERQRGNFPDRFSGHQFPNYSSELNVNALLLGDSALYLCASSLGLALKFSYNEQFFGPGTRLTVL.

This clone was counted a single time. The CDR3 bases are TGCGCCAGCAGCTGGGGGGCCGGGGGAGAGACCCAGTACTTC. This encodes CASSWGAGGETQYF. This sequence joins TRBV5-1 and TRBJ2-5; D may be TRBD1 or TRBD2 (6 bases each). Trimming cost V 3 bases and J 4 bases, with 13 bases left between them. CDR1 SGHRS and CDR2 YFSETQ come from the germline V gene. The CDR3 spans 14 residues.

The rearrangement uses TRBV6-1 and TRBJ2-2; 9 bases fit TRBD1. The CDR3 extends over 18 amino acids. V shed 4 bases and J 5 bases; nucleotides not matched to a gene: 14. Germline CDR1 MNHNS, CDR2 SASEGT. The CDR3 reads CASSGTGGHTRRTGELFF. Here the CDR3 DNA reads TGTGCCAGCAGTGGCACAGGGGGCCACACCCGTAGGACCGGGGAGCTGTTTTTT.

This clone came up once. This sequence joins TRBV9 and TRBJ1-5; 8 bases agree with TRBD1. The CDR3 consists of 17 residues. V dropped 2 bases and J dropped 7; count of bases not matched to a gene: 14. The germline V gene has CDR1 SGDLS and CDR2 YYNGEE. As DNA, the CDR3 is TGTGCCAGCAGCGTGGAGCGGCTTCAGGGGGCGGGACAGCCCCAGCATTTT. It translates to CASSVERLQGAGQPQHF.

The rearrangement joins TRBV7-9 to TRBJ2-3, with D perhaps TRBD2 (6 bases). Germline values: CDR1 SEHNR, CDR2 FQNEAQ (reference sequence). Trimming shortened V by 1 base and J by 2 bases, and 10 bases separated the two germline ends. This CDR3 is built from 15 residues. CDR3 DNA: TGTGCCAGCAGCTTAGAGCGGGCGACCACAGATACGCAGTATTTT. Translating gives CASSLERATTDTQYF.

The V gene is TRBV6-7, the J gene TRBJ2-3; a weak D match, TRBD1 (5 bases). TRBV6-7 is filed as an ORF, its function uncertain. Trimming shortened V by 2 bases and J by 1 base, and 10 bases separated the two germline ends. This CDR3 has 15 residues. The CDR3 DNA is TGTGCCAGCAGTTACATCAGGGATCGCACAGATACGCAGTATTTT. Translating gives CASSYIRDRTDTQYF.

The chain carries TRBV4-2 and TRBJ2-5; possibly TRBD2 for D (6 bases). The V gene lost 4 bases and the J gene lost 5 bases, with 11 bases spanning the gap. Per the germline V gene, CDR1 is LGHNA and CDR2 is YNFKEQ. This CDR3 comprises 13 residues. CDR3 sequence reads: CASSPAEGETQYF. The CDR3 coding sequence is TGTGCCAGCAGCCCAGCGGAGGGGGAGACCCAGTACTTC.

This clone has only a few counts. The rearrangement uses TRBV5-1 and TRBJ1-6; D remains unclear. The germline gives CDR1 SGHRS, CDR2 YFSETQ. The CDR3 sequence is 15 residues long. V lost 1 base and J 8 bases, leaving 13 bases between the germline ends. CDR3 protein: CASSLSGGQDSPLHF. The CDR3 coding sequence is TGCGCCAGCAGCTTGTCGGGCGGCCAAGATTCACCCCTCCACTTT.

The chain combines TRBV11-2 with TRBJ2-5, with D possibly being TRBD2 (5 bases). CDR1 and CDR2 (germline): SGHAT, FQNNGV. CDR3 length equals 16 residues. V lost 0 bases, J lost 7 bases, and 18 bases lay in between. CDR3 sequence reads: CASSLDSASRLGTQYF. CDR3 DNA: TGTGCCAGCAGCTTAGATTCGGCTAGCCGGTTAGGGACCCAGTACTTC.

CDR3 loop: CASSLVSGSTGELFF. CDR3 nucleotide sequence: TGTGCCAGCAGCTTAGTGTCGGGTTCTACCGGGGAGCTGTTTTTT. The V call is TRBV7-2, the J call TRBJ2-2, with D unclear. V was cut by 1 base and J by 5 bases, with 11 bases left in between. CDR1 is SGHTA, CDR2 FQGNSA, per germline. The CDR3 has 15 amino acids.

This chain links TRBV20-1 with TRBJ1-2, with 8 bases matching TRBD1. The junction had 3 bases not matched to a gene; V was cut back by 6 bases and J by 6 bases. Germline V lookup: CDR1 DFQATT, CDR2 SNEGSKA (reference sequence). The CDR3 has 11 residues. The CDR3 region has the DNA TGCAGTGCCAGGGGGCCCCATGGCTACACCTTC. Protein product: CSARGPHGYTF.